The next 30 T cell receptor beta chains were all read from a single sample in a study of T-cell reconstitution after alpha-beta-depleted transplantation in children. A library of TCRbeta sequences, prepared with unique molecular identifiers, was generated. TCRdb fed the PCR reads into MiXCR, producing one record per CDR3 protein. Here the sample spans 700,000 to 950,000 distinct CDR3 sequences, 15% to 20% being singletons. Sequencing was performed on PBMCs, mostly from graft donor cells, taken 360 days after TCRalphabeta/CD19-depleted stem cell transplant. These receptors were obtained from a male patient aged 10-17 years who had a stem cell transplant for acute lymphoblastic leukemia, so the T cells may come from the graft donor.

This clonotype has a handful of counts. V is TRBV4-1 and J is TRBJ2-4, with TRBD2 identical over 8 bases. V lost 4 bases and J lost 7; bases outside the gene matches: 9. The germline gives CDR1 MGHRA, CDR2 YSYEKL. The CDR3 loop spans 15 amino acids. This chain's CDR3 is CASSPQSASGNIQYF. The CDR3 nucleotides read TGCGCCAGCAGCCCACAGTCCGCTAGCGGGAACATTCAGTACTTC.

The gene calls are TRBV12-3 or TRBV12-4 and TRBJ1-6, with D unresolved. V dropped 3 bases and J dropped 9 bases, with 12 bases sitting between them. This CDR3 spans 14 amino acids. The CDR3 reads CASSFGFTGSPLHF. CDR3 coding DNA: TGTGCCAGCAGTTTTGGGTTTACGGGTTCACCCCTCCACTTT.

This clonotype came up a few times. The chain carries TRBV5-1 and TRBJ2-3; TRBD2 aligns across 9 bases. CDR1 and CDR2 (germline): SGHRS, YFSETQ. This CDR3 has 15 amino acids. The junction had 8 bases not matched to a gene; V was cut back by 0 bases and J by 9 bases. The CDR3 coding sequence is TGCGCCAGCAGCTTGGTTAGCGGGGGCGGCGCGACGCAGTATTTT. It translates to CASSLVSGGGATQYF. Looking up the rest from reference TRBV5-1 and TRBJ2-3 gives the full variable domain: KAGVTQTPRYLIKTRGQQVTLSCSPISGHRSVSWYQQTPGQGLQFLFEYFSETQRNKGNFPGRFSGRQFSNSRSEMNVSTLELGDSALYLCASSLVSGGGATQYFGPGTRLTVL.

Here the CDR3 DNA reads TGTGCCAGCAGGAGGAGCGGGGGAGGCTCCTACGAGCAGTACTTC. Protein product: CASRRSGGGSYEQYF. V and J are TRBV6-1 and TRBJ2-7; 8 bases agree with TRBD2. J lost 0 bases, V lost 6 bases, and 7 bases had no gene match. CDR3 size: 15 residues. Per the germline V gene, CDR1 is MNHNS and CDR2 is SASEGT.

The chain couples TRBV5-1 to TRBJ1-2, with 9 bases identical to TRBD1. Germline V gene data show CDR1 as SGHRS and CDR2 as YFSETQ. The ends lost 4 bases at V and 3 bases at J; junction bases unmatched: 4. This CDR3 comprises 14 residues. The CDR3 reads CASSQTGGYYGYTF. The CDR3 DNA sequence: TGCGCCAGCAGCCAGACAGGGGGGTACTATGGCTACACCTTC.

CDR3 amino acids: CASSLRWTDTQYF. The CDR3, as DNA: TGTGCCAGCAGCTTGCGGTGGACAGATACGCAGTATTTT. This sequence joins TRBV2 and TRBJ2-3, with D unclear. Germline CDR1 and CDR2: SNHLY and FYNNEI. V was cut by 6 bases and J by 3 bases, with 10 bases left in between. This CDR3 comprises 13 residues.

This clonotype has a handful of counts. The chain recombines TRBV27 with TRBJ2-2; D ambiguous. The CDR3 has 14 residues. CDR1 is MNHEY, CDR2 SMNVEV, per germline (reference sequence). V was pared by 3 bases and J by 1 base, with 6 bases between. The CDR3 nucleotides read TGTGCCAGCAGTTTTGAATGGAACACCGGGGAGCTGTTTTTT. Its translation is CASSFEWNTGELFF.

This clonotype was counted a few times. The rearrangement uses TRBV28 and TRBJ2-1, with TRBD2 matching over 9 bases. The germline gives CDR1 MDHEN, CDR2 SYDVKM. Trimming took 2 bases from V and 2 from J; bases not matched to a gene: 7. CDR3 length: 17 amino acids. The CDR3 DNA is TGTGCCAGCAGTTTAAGGCTAGCGGGAAAGGCCTACAATGAGCAGTTCTTC. Translated: CASSLRLAGKAYNEQFF.

This clonotype was detected only a few times. The CDR3 nucleotides are TGTGCCTGGCAGAGACCCCCCGGGTCCTACGAGCAGTACTTC. Amino acids: CAWQRPPGSYEQYF. The chain links TRBV30 to TRBJ2-7; D not certain. From germline, CDR1 is GTSNPN and CDR2 SVGIG (reference sequence). CDR3 length: 14 amino acids. Trimming removed 5 bases from V and 1 base from J, with 15 bases in between.

This clonotype was counted many times. The gene calls are TRBV20-1 and TRBJ2-3, with 7 bases lining up with TRBD2. The V gene end was trimmed by 6 bases and the J gene end by 9 bases; junction bases not matched to a gene: 21. Germline V gene lookup returns CDR1 DFQATT and CDR2 SNEGSKA (reference sequence). CDR3 size: 16 residues. In DNA form, the CDR3 reads TGCAGTGCCTCCCGTTTGATAGCGGGTTCAGGAGACACGCAGTATTTT. Translating it yields CSASRLIAGSGDTQYF.

The table lists this clonotype with many counts. CDR3 in amino acids: CASSGLARSSYEQYF. The CDR3 coding sequence is TGCGCCAGCAGCGGGCTGGCGAGAAGCTCCTACGAGCAGTACTTC. The V and J genes are TRBV5-1 and TRBJ2-7; D is ambiguous. Trimming shortened V by 4 bases and J by 0 bases, and 14 bases separated the two germline ends. This CDR3 contains 15 residues. The germline V gene encodes CDR1 SGHRS and CDR2 YFSETQ.

The chain recombines TRBV20-1 with TRBJ1-5; tentatively, D is TRBD1 (5 bases). Between the trimmed V and J ends, which lost 6 bases and 9 bases, there was a span of 15 bases. CDR3 length: 12 amino acids. Germline lookup yields CDR1 DFQATT and CDR2 SNEGSKA (reference sequence). DNA for the CDR3: TGCAGTGCGGCCGGGGGTCTGCGGCCCCAGCATTTT. Its translation is CSAAGGLRPQHF.

This clonotype was seen at least ten times. The genes are TRBV7-9 and TRBJ2-3; TRBD2 might be the D (6 bases). The length of the CDR3 is 15 residues. Germline assignment: CDR1 SEHNR and CDR2 FQNEAQ (reference sequence). Trimming shortened V by 3 bases and J by 4 bases, and 14 bases separated the two germline ends. Here the CDR3 DNA reads TGTGCCAGCAGCTTTTCGGGGGTAGAGGCAGATACGCAGTATTTT. Its translation: CASSFSGVEADTQYF.

In this sample, this clonotype turned up once. The V and J genes are TRBV11-1 and TRBJ2-1, with 10 bases aligning to TRBD2. The CDR3 consists of 20 residues. Germline V gene data show CDR1 as SGHAT and CDR2 as FQDESV (reference sequence). J was trimmed by 0 bases and V by 2 bases; bases with no gene match: 13. Written as DNA, the CDR3 is TGTGCCAGCAGCTTAAAACCTAGCGGGAGCGCCACGAGCTCCTACAATGAGCAGTTCTTC. It specifies CASSLKPSGSATSSYNEQFF.

This clonotype was found a few times. J is TRBJ2-3 and V is TRBV4-1; 9 bases line up with TRBD1. V gave up 3 bases and J gave up 1 base; unmatched junction bases: 5. Germline values: CDR1 MGHRA, CDR2 YSYEKL. The CDR3 covers 16 residues. CDR3 coding DNA: TGCGCCAGCAGCCAGGTGGGACAGGGTGGCACAGATACGCAGTATTTT. This gives the protein CASSQVGQGGTDTQYF.

This clonotype was counted only a few times. The J gene is TRBJ1-3, the V gene TRBV20-1; D uncertain. V dropped 0 bases and J dropped 0 bases, with 9 bases sitting between them. The CDR3 contains 15 residues. Per the germline V gene, CDR1 is DFQATT and CDR2 is SNEGSKA (reference sequence). In nucleotides, the CDR3 is TGCAGTGCTAGAGAGGCCGGCTTCTCTGGAAACACCATATATTTT. It yields the protein CSAREAGFSGNTIYF.

This clonotype has only a few counts. The gene calls are TRBV5-1 and TRBJ2-1; 12 bases agree with TRBD1. The CDR3 extends over 17 amino acids. Germline V gives CDR1 SGHRS, CDR2 YFSETQ. V gave up 4 bases and J gave up 6 bases; unmatched junction bases: 11. CDR3 sequence reads: CASSQHKGQGAINEQFF. The DNA for the CDR3 is TGCGCCAGCAGCCAGCATAAGGGACAGGGGGCGATCAATGAGCAGTTCTTC.

This clonotype was seen repeatedly, ten times or more. The rearrangement uses TRBV12-3 or TRBV12-4 and TRBJ1-6; no definite D call. The CDR3 is made up of 17 amino acids. The ends were cut back, 2 bases at V and 10 bases at J, with 21 bases in the middle. The CDR3 protein is CASSLLGWAGGGSPLHF. The CDR3 coding sequence is TGTGCCAGCAGTTTACTGGGATGGGCAGGCGGAGGATCACCCCTCCACTTT.

This clonotype was seen a handful of times. The gene calls are TRBV2 and TRBJ2-2; 7 nucleotides align to TRBD2. Trimming took 11 bases from V and 2 from J; bases not matched to a gene: 17. Germline V gene lookup returns CDR1 SNHLY and CDR2 FYNNEI. The CDR3 consists of 17 residues. The CDR3 region is CAPSSRAGVINTGELFF. The CDR3 DNA reads TGTGCCCCCTCTAGTCGTGCGGGGGTCATAAACACCGGGGAGCTGTTTTTT.

The sample holds a few counts of this clonotype. The gene calls are TRBV2 and TRBJ2-2, with 8 nucleotides matching TRBD2. Trimming cost V 5 bases and J 6 bases; bases outside gene matches: 11. The CDR3 consists of 16 residues. Looked up from germline, CDR1 is SNHLY and CDR2 is FYNNEI. Written as DNA, the CDR3 is TGTGCCAGCAGTCCCCGTTCAAGGACTAGCCCCGGGGAGCTGTTTTTT. It yields the protein CASSPRSRTSPGELFF. The full variable domain, its missing parts supplied by reference TRBV2 and TRBJ2-2, is EPEVTQTPSHQVTQMGQEVILRCVPISNHLYFYWYRQILGQKVEFLVSFYNNEISEKSEIFDDQFSVERPDGSNFTLKIRSTKLEDSAMYFCASSPRSRTSPGELFFGEGSRLTVL.

This clonotype was seen at least ten times. The V call is TRBV12-3 or TRBV12-4, the J call TRBJ1-5; no clear D. V shed 8 bases and J shed 1 base, with 6 bases lying between them. The CDR3 totals 12 residues. The CDR3 coding sequence is TGTGCCAGCGCTGGGAGCAATCAGCCCCAGCATTTT. Amino acid sequence: CASAGSNQPQHF.

The chain has TRBV27 and TRBJ1-4; D not resolved. The V end lost 3 bases, the J end lost 5 bases, and 13 bases lay between the germline ends. This CDR3 has 15 amino acids. CDR1 and CDR2 (germline): MNHEY, SMNVEV (reference sequence). The CDR3 bases are TGTGCCAGCAGTTTTTCAGGTCTCGGAAATGAAAAACTGTTTTTT. This translates into CASSFSGLGNEKLFF.

The chain carries TRBV4-1 and TRBJ2-3; D remains ambiguous. Germline V CDR1 and CDR2: MGHRA, YSYEKL. The V end lost 0 bases, the J end lost 0 bases, and 13 bases lay between the germline ends. This CDR3 region has 17 residues. The CDR3 loop reads CASSQDAALSSTDTQYF. As DNA, the CDR3 is TGCGCCAGCAGCCAAGATGCAGCGTTGTCTAGCACAGATACGCAGTATTTT.

V is TRBV25-1 and J is TRBJ2-7, with D uncertain. The CDR3 has 14 amino acids. Trimming took 6 bases from V and 2 from J, leaving 14 bases between them. Germline V CDR1 and CDR2: MGHDK, SYGVNS. The CDR3 sequence is CASSGTPNPYEQYF. CDR3 bases: TGTGCCAGCAGCGGAACGCCTAATCCCTACGAGCAGTACTTC.

This clonotype was seen more than once but under ten times. The chain recombines TRBV7-8 with TRBJ2-1, with D tentatively TRBD1 or TRBD2 (5 bases each). Between the trimmed V and J ends, which lost 1 base and 1 base, there was a span of 11 bases. This CDR3 contains 16 residues. Germline CDR1 and CDR2: SGHVS and FQNEAQ. The DNA for the CDR3 is TGTGCCAGCAGCTTAGGGGGGTCCGCTTCCTACAATGAGCAGTTCTTC. This sequence encodes CASSLGGSASYNEQFF.

This clonotype was observed many times. This chain uses TRBV18 with TRBJ2-7; the D gene is possibly TRBD2 (6 bases). Germline lookup yields CDR1 KGHSH and CDR2 LQKENI. This CDR3 comprises 12 residues. Trimming pared 8 bases from V and 3 bases from J, leaving 11 bases between. The CDR3 region is CASSAGGYEQYF. In nucleotides, the CDR3 is TGTGCCAGCAGCGCCGGGGGCTACGAGCAGTACTTC.

This clonotype was seen more than once but under ten times. The chain has TRBV12-3 or TRBV12-4 and TRBJ1-2; D remains unclear. The V end was cut by 4 bases, the J end by 4 bases, with 19 bases between. CDR3 size: 16 residues. The CDR3 loop reads CASSSPRAGSGYGYTF. The CDR3, as DNA: TGTGCCAGCAGTTCCCCTAGGGCGGGCTCAGGCTATGGCTACACCTTC.

CDR3 DNA sequence: TGCGCCAGCACGCGCGAGGACCCCACAGATACGCAGTATTTT. Translation: CASTREDPTDTQYF. The V and J genes are TRBV5-1 and TRBJ2-3; D remains ambiguous. CDR3 length: 14 amino acids. V lost 6 bases and J lost 2, with 13 bases in between. Germline-derived CDR1 and CDR2 are SGHRS and YFSETQ.

In DNA form, the CDR3 reads TGCGCCAGCAGCTTGGTGGCAATGGACAGGAGAAAGACCTACGAGCAGTACTTC. Protein: CASSLVAMDRRKTYEQYF. The chain is built from TRBV5-1 and TRBJ2-7, with 7 nucleotides matching TRBD1. Per the germline V gene, CDR1 is SGHRS and CDR2 is YFSETQ. The CDR3 extends over 18 amino acids. V lost 0 bases, J lost 2 bases, and 14 bases stayed unmatched.

This clonotype was observed a handful of times. The chain links TRBV10-2 to TRBJ2-1; D not certain. Trimming pared 5 bases from V and 4 bases from J, leaving 9 bases between. The CDR3 totals 13 residues. The germline CDR1 and CDR2 sequences are WSHSY and SAAADI. The CDR3 sequence is CASSFELYNEQFF. The DNA for the CDR3 is TGCGCCAGCAGTTTCGAGCTTTACAATGAGCAGTTCTTC.